Listed here are 27 T cell receptor beta chains from one sample, sequenced in a study. Via MiXCR, TCRdb re-called the RT-PCR reads, giving one row per CDR3 protein. The table includes about 680,000 distinct CDR3 sequences, 14% detected once. Sequencing input: memory CD4+ T cells from blood. Every receptor here comes from a female donor in good health, serving as a healthy control.

V is TRBV7-2 and J is TRBJ2-7, with D unresolved. The germline gives CDR1 SGHTA, CDR2 FQGNSA. V was shortened by 1 base and J by 5 bases, with 15 bases between the two germline ends. The length of the CDR3 is 15 residues. The CDR3 nucleotides read TGTGCCAGCAGCTTAGGAGTGGGCTTAATGAACGAGCAGTACTTC. Its protein product is CASSLGVGLMNEQYF.

This clonotype appeared a few times. This rearrangement joins TRBV7-2 to TRBJ2-3, with 7 positions matching TRBD2. With V trimmed by 5 bases and J by 4 bases, 9 bases remained unmatched. The CDR3 extends over 15 amino acids. Germline V gene sequence: CDR1 SGHTA, CDR2 FQGNSA. CDR3: CASSTGLGWADTQYF. As DNA, the CDR3 is TGTGCCAGCAGCACAGGACTAGGGTGGGCAGATACGCAGTATTTT.

The J gene is TRBJ2-2, the V gene TRBV11-2; TRBD2 might be the D (5 bases). Germline V gene sequence: CDR1 SGHAT, CDR2 FQNNGV. CDR3 length: 12 amino acids. V was shortened by 4 bases and J by 10 bases, with 10 bases between the two germline ends. CDR3 region: CASSSGNLELFF. CDR3 sequence (DNA): TGTGCCAGCAGCTCCGGGAACTTGGAGCTGTTTTTT. Combining the CDR3 with reference TRBV11-2 and TRBJ2-2 gives the whole variable domain EAGVAQSPRYKIIEKRQSVAFWCNPISGHATLYWYQQILGQGPKLLIQFQNNGVVDDSQLPKDRFSAERLKGVDSTLKIQPAKLEDSAVYLCASSSGNLELFFGEGSRLTVL.

V and J are TRBV12-3 or TRBV12-4 and TRBJ1-2, with D unclear. Trimming removed 1 base from V and 6 bases from J, with 12 bases in between. This CDR3 has 14 amino acids. In DNA form, the CDR3 reads TGTGCCAGCAGTTTAGTTCCCACATCGGATGGCTACACCTTC. The encoded protein is CASSLVPTSDGYTF.

The chain recombines TRBV3-1 with TRBJ2-5; D unresolved. This CDR3 has 12 residues. V was pared by 3 bases and J by 1 base, with 3 bases between. Germline CDR1 reads LGHDT; CDR2 reads YNNKEL (reference sequence). Here the CDR3 DNA reads TGTGCCAGCAGCCATCTCCAAGAGACCCAGTACTTC. Translating gives CASSHLQETQYF.

V gene TRBV4-2 combines with J gene TRBJ2-7; D gene ambiguous. CDR1 LGHNA and CDR2 YNFKEQ come from the germline V gene. The CDR3 covers 15 residues. V gave up 4 bases and J gave up 5 bases, with 18 bases separating them. Here the CDR3 DNA reads TGTGCCAGCAGCCTTACAACCACACTAAGGGACGAGCAGTACTTC. It specifies CASSLTTTLRDEQYF.

The J gene is TRBJ2-7, the V gene TRBV25-1; possible D gene TRBD2, 5 bases. The CDR3 sequence is 14 residues long. Germline V lookup: CDR1 MGHDK, CDR2 SYGVNS. Trimming removed 5 bases from V and 3 bases from J, with 14 bases in between. The CDR3 region has the DNA TGTGCCAGCAGTTGGAAGGACGGACTCTACGAGCAGTACTTC. This translates into CASSWKDGLYEQYF.

This clonotype showed up just a few times. V and J are TRBV6-2 or TRBV6-3 and TRBJ2-4, with TRBD2 matching 7 bases. J gave up 1 base and V 4 bases, and 7 bases lay outside the gene matches. This CDR3 contains 16 residues. CDR1 and CDR2 from the germline V gene are MNHEY and SVGEGT. In nucleotides, the CDR3 is TGTGCCAGCAGTTGGGAGGGAGGGCTTGCCAAAAACATTCAGTACTTC. Amino acids: CASSWEGGLAKNIQYF.

V is TRBV2 and J is TRBJ1-5; 10 bases map to TRBD1. CDR3 length: 19 amino acids. V was pared by 7 bases and J by 1 base, with 16 bases of the junction left unmatched. CDR1 and CDR2 (germline): SNHLY, FYNNEI. The CDR3 reads CASKMGRGQGKGSNQPQHF. DNA for the CDR3: TGTGCCAGCAAGATGGGTAGGGGACAGGGGAAAGGAAGCAATCAGCCCCAGCATTTT.

This clonotype occurred many times. The V call is TRBV20-1, the J call TRBJ1-1; D not resolved. Trimming took 0 bases from V and 1 from J, leaving 3 bases between them. CDR3 size: 12 residues. Germline CDR1 and CDR2: DFQATT and SNEGSKA (reference sequence). The CDR3 region is CSAREGNTEAFF. As DNA, the CDR3 is TGCAGTGCTAGAGAGGGGAACACTGAAGCTTTCTTT.

The genes are TRBV2 and TRBJ1-2; tentatively, D is TRBD1 (5 bases). V dropped 4 bases and J dropped 7 bases, with 10 bases sitting between them. The CDR3 loop spans 12 amino acids. From germline, CDR1 is SNHLY and CDR2 FYNNEI. CDR3 sequence: CASSVQEFGYTF. The CDR3 DNA reads TGTGCCAGCAGTGTACAGGAGTTTGGCTACACCTTC.

This clonotype was detected a few times. The gene calls are TRBV4-1 and TRBJ1-5, with D unclear. The CDR3 is 16 amino acids. CDR1 is MGHRA and CDR2 is YSYEKL in the germline V gene. Trimming pared 0 bases from V and 5 bases from J, leaving 14 bases between. The chain's CDR3 is CASSQDQASFHQPQHF. The CDR3 DNA is TGCGCCAGCAGCCAAGATCAGGCCAGCTTCCATCAGCCCCAGCATTTT.

This clonotype came up many times. The CDR3 sequence is CSASTNEQFF. CDR3 coding DNA: TGCAGTGCTAGCACGAATGAGCAGTTCTTC. V usage is TRBV20-1 and J usage is TRBJ2-1, with D hard to call. Trimming took off 3 bases at V and 7 bases at J, with 4 bases between the two ends. The CDR3 extends over 10 amino acids. Per the germline V gene, CDR1 is DFQATT and CDR2 is SNEGSKA (reference sequence).

This clonotype was counted only a few times. The chain combines TRBV4-2 with TRBJ1-6; 10 positions agree with TRBD1. The CDR3 totals 15 residues. The germline gives CDR1 LGHNA, CDR2 YNFKEQ. The V and J ends lost 0 bases and 8 bases, in that order; junction bases with no gene match: 1. The DNA for the CDR3 is TGTGCCAGCAGCCAAGAGGACAGGGGGTATTCACCCCTCCACTTT. It encodes CASSQEDRGYSPLHF.

The chain is built from TRBV3-1 and TRBJ2-1; D is possibly TRBD1 or TRBD2 (6 bases each). This CDR3 spans 15 amino acids. Trimming took 2 bases from V and 8 from J, leaving 16 bases between them. Germline assignment: CDR1 LGHDT and CDR2 YNNKEL (reference sequence). The CDR3 region has the DNA TGTGCCAGCAGCCAAATTCTGTCGGGGGCCCATGAGCAGTTCTTC. This translates into CASSQILSGAHEQFF.

This clonotype was picked up many times. The J gene is TRBJ1-1, the V gene TRBV27, with 9 bases aligning to TRBD1. The germline gives CDR1 MNHEY, CDR2 SMNVEV (reference sequence). CDR3 length equals 15 residues. V dropped 5 bases and J dropped 4; count of bases not matched to a gene: 8. CDR3 protein: CASSPRGTGSTEAFF. The CDR3 coding sequence is TGTGCCAGCAGTCCAAGGGGGACAGGGAGCACTGAAGCTTTCTTT.

A remark on this clonotype: One end of the junction is discordant with germline, which a read error may explain. J is TRBJ2-7 and V is TRBV7-2, with 14 positions matching TRBD2. Germline V gives CDR1 SGHTA, CDR2 FQGNSA. This CDR3 has 16 amino acids. In DNA, the CDR3 is TGTGCCAGCAGCTTAGCGACTAGCGGGGGGGCCTACAAGCAGTACTTC. Its protein is CASSLATSGGAYKQYF.

V and J are TRBV20-1 and TRBJ1-4; D gene ambiguous. With 6 bases removed from V and 0 bases from J, the gap between germline ends came to 11 bases. The germline V gene encodes CDR1 DFQATT and CDR2 SNEGSKA (reference sequence). The CDR3 is 14 amino acids. As DNA, the CDR3 is TGCAGTGCCCGACCATTTGCAACTAATGAAAAACTGTTTTTT. Translating gives CSARPFATNEKLFF.

The chain links TRBV7-2 to TRBJ2-7; possibly TRBD1 or TRBD2 for D (5 bases each). V lost 2 bases and J 6 bases, leaving 14 bases between the germline ends. The CDR3 has 14 residues. The germline V gene has CDR1 SGHTA and CDR2 FQGNSA. CDR3 region: CASSLTRGLTEQYF. CDR3 in DNA: TGTGCCAGCAGCTTAACCCGGGGCCTTACCGAGCAGTACTTC. The full variable domain, rest sourced from reference TRBV7-2 and TRBJ2-7, is GAGVSQSPSNKVTEKGKDVELRCDPISGHTALYWYRQSLGQGLEFLIYFQGNSAPDKSGLPSDRFSAERTGGSVSTLTIQRTQQEDSAVYLCASSLTRGLTEQYFGPGTRLTVT.

This clonotype appeared a few times. The rearrangement uses TRBV30 and TRBJ2-7, with 10 bases that match TRBD2. V gave up 3 bases and J gave up 3 bases; unmatched junction bases: 8. CDR1 and CDR2 (germline): GTSNPN, SVGIG (reference sequence). The CDR3 loop spans 15 amino acids. CDR3 amino acids: CAWRKVLAGLYEQYF. The CDR3 DNA reads as TGTGCCTGGAGGAAGGTACTAGCGGGGCTCTACGAGCAGTACTTC.

J is TRBJ1-5 and V is TRBV5-1; 8 nucleotides match TRBD1. With V trimmed by 3 bases and J by 7 bases, 6 bases remained unmatched. In germline, CDR1 is SGHRS, CDR2 YFSETQ. This CDR3 is built from 14 residues. CDR3 protein: CASSSGQAGQPQHF. The DNA of the CDR3 is TGCGCCAGCAGCTCGGGACAGGCTGGACAGCCCCAGCATTTT. The whole variable domain, remainder taken from reference TRBV5-1 and TRBJ1-5, is KAGVTQTPRYLIKTRGQQVTLSCSPISGHRSVSWYQQTPGQGLQFLFEYFSETQRNKGNFPGRFSGRQFSNSRSEMNVSTLELGDSALYLCASSSGQAGQPQHFGDGTRLSIL.

V usage is TRBV12-3 or TRBV12-4 and J usage is TRBJ2-7, with no clear D. V was pared by 3 bases and J by 0 bases, with 9 bases between. The CDR3 loop spans 14 amino acids. The CDR3 loop is CASSLTRNSYEQYF. In DNA form, the CDR3 reads TGTGCCAGCAGTTTGACGCGGAACTCCTACGAGCAGTACTTC.

V usage is TRBV5-1 and J usage is TRBJ1-4; D possibly corresponds to TRBD1 (5 bases). V was trimmed by 2 bases and J by 3 bases, leaving 17 bases between them. Germline values: CDR1 SGHRS, CDR2 YFSETQ. This CDR3 is 17 amino acids long. The CDR3 loop is CASSFISTGQSNEKLFF. CDR3 bases: TGCGCCAGCAGCTTTATATCAACGGGGCAGTCTAATGAAAAACTGTTTTTT.

This clonotype was observed a few times. The CDR3 is CASSLALAGVSGELFF. CDR3 nucleotides: TGTGCCAGCAGCTTAGCCCTAGCGGGAGTATCCGGGGAGCTGTTTTTT. The chain combines TRBV7-9 with TRBJ2-2; 10 positions agree with TRBD2. The J segment lost 6 bases and the V segment lost 0 bases, leaving 4 bases of the junction unmatched. There are 16 residues in the CDR3. Germline values: CDR1 SEHNR, CDR2 FQNEAQ (reference sequence).

V and J are TRBV28 and TRBJ1-2, with D perhaps TRBD1 (6 bases). CDR1 and CDR2 from the germline V gene are MDHEN and SYDVKM. V lost 7 bases to trimming and J lost 3 bases, with 15 bases between them. CDR3 size: 14 residues. CDR3 loop: CASTINRVDYGYTF. Written as DNA, the CDR3 is TGTGCCAGCACAATTAACAGGGTCGACTATGGCTACACCTTC.

The chain links TRBV5-1 to TRBJ1-4, with 10 bases fitting TRBD1. Per germline, CDR1 SGHRS and CDR2 YFSETQ. The CDR3 loop spans 15 amino acids. V dropped 3 bases and J dropped 7; count of bases not matched to a gene: 6. The CDR3 nucleotides are TGCGCCAGCAGCTCTGGACAGGGGGGGGCTGAAAAACTGTTTTTT. The encoded protein is CASSSGQGGAEKLFF.

A few counts support this clonotype. The V gene is TRBV29-1, the J gene TRBJ2-1, with 7 bases aligning to TRBD1. Germline CDR1 SQVTM, CDR2 ANQGSEA. V shed 4 bases and J 2 bases; nucleotides not matched to a gene: 11. The CDR3 extends over 16 amino acids. The CDR3 DNA sequence: TGCAGCGTTGCCCAAACTCCGGGACAGACCTACAATGAGCAGTTCTTC. Translating gives CSVAQTPGQTYNEQFF.